This entry concerns a single T cell receptor beta chain. Only in-frame clones appear in the TCRdb table, and some are missing; sequencing was by immunoSEQ multiplex PCR. The sample has 220,000 or so clones, about 81% seen once. This record comes from a study of blood T cell repertoires in COVID-19. V dropped 4 bases and J dropped 7; count of bases not matched to a gene: 13. The CDR3 loop spans 16 amino acids. Germline lookup yields CDR1 LGHNA and CDR2 YNFKEQ. Seattle patient enrollment occurred during active infection, with longitudinal follow-up thereafter. This sequence originates from a woman aged 80 or over with COVID-19, enrolled during active disease. V is TRBV4-2 and J is TRBJ1-1; TRBD1 agrees at 9 bases. Specimen: peripheral blood. The CDR3 protein is CASSRGTGIRGHEAFF. The CDR3, as DNA: TGTGCCAGCAGCCGAGGGACAGGGATAAGGGGCCATGAAGCTTTCTTT.